Below are 3 T cell receptor beta chains sequenced from a single sample in a study of T cells after yellow fever vaccination. TCRdb ran MiXCR on the 5' RACE reads and lists one entry per CDR3 protein. This table holds 600,000 to 750,000 distinct CDR3 sequences, 9% to 15% found once. Sequencing used PBMCs, obtained on the day of the yellow fever booster vaccination. The receptors shown here come from a man in his thirties or forties who received the YFV17D yellow fever vaccine.

This clonotype was recorded once. The gene calls are TRBV7-2 and TRBJ2-6; D is perhaps TRBD1 or TRBD2 (5 bases each). Germline V gives CDR1 SGHTA, CDR2 FQGNSA. Trimming removed 4 bases at V and 0 bases at J, with 10 bases between. The length of the CDR3 is 16 residues. The CDR3 bases are TGTGCCAGCAGCTGGGACCGGAGCTCTGGGGCCAACGTCCTGACTTTC. This codes for CASSWDRSSGANVLTF.

The chain is built from TRBV7-9 and TRBJ1-5; the D gene is possibly TRBD1 (6 bases). The CDR3 consists of 14 residues. Trimming cost V 5 bases and J 8 bases, with 16 bases left between them. In germline, CDR1 is SEHNR, CDR2 FQNEAQ (reference sequence). The CDR3 DNA sequence: TGTGCCAGCAGCCCGGGTACAGGGATAGAGCCCCAGCATTTT. Protein: CASSPGTGIEPQHF.

This clonotype showed up many times. The V call is TRBV7-9, the J call TRBJ2-7, with TRBD2 as a possible D gene (6 bases). V was cut by 3 bases and J by 5 bases, with 14 bases left in between. CDR1 SEHNR and CDR2 FQNEAQ come from the germline V gene (reference sequence). This CDR3 is built from 14 residues. The CDR3 is CASSFGGRINEQYF. CDR3 in DNA: TGTGCCAGCAGCTTTGGTGGGAGGATTAACGAGCAGTACTTC.